This T cell receptor beta chain was identified in a study of T-cell reconstitution after alpha-beta-depleted transplantation in children. Overall study results and limits: The study reportedly traced alpha-beta T cells about two months after transplant to several hundred expanded graft clones. The origin of high day-60 TCRbeta diversity in some patients lay in surviving recipient T cells and thymic progenitors. T-cell counts and diversity at one year following transplant were attributed mainly to newly produced T cells.

Unique molecular identifiers were used to barcode this TCRbeta library. TCRdb fed the PCR reads into MiXCR, producing one record per CDR3 protein. Among roughly 110,000 distinct CDR3 sequences listed, over 9% were seen once. This clonotype occurred a few times. The antigen is undetermined. The CDR3 consists of 14 residues. The V gene lost 1 base and the J gene lost 5 bases, with 14 bases spanning the gap. Germline V gene lookup returns CDR1 DFQATT and CDR2 SNEGSKA (reference sequence). The specimen comprised PBMCs, sampled before TCRalphabeta/CD19-depleted stem cell transplant. The chain links TRBV20-1 to TRBJ2-5, with D maybe TRBD2 (6 bases). The clonotype comes from a boy younger than 10 with acute lymphoblastic leukemia, due to receive a stem cell transplant. The CDR3, as DNA: TGCAGTGCTAGAGCCGGAGGGCCGGAGGAGACCCAGTACTTC. This encodes CSARAGGPEETQYF.